This T cell receptor (beta chain) was captured by sequencing in a study of blood T cell repertoires in COVID-19 (dated by TCRdb to 2018 to 2020). About the investigation overall: Samples covering the acute and convalescent phases of COVID-19 were provided by collaborators in the United States, Italy and Spain. The material from the prospective study consisted of cDNA or gDNA derived from T cells, B-cell-depleted T cells, or PBMCs. Deeply sampled blood TCRbeta repertoires from subjects exposed to, actively infected with, or recovered from COVID-19 were included in the dataset. The repertoires were made available in a free public database intended to serve as a resource for research on the immune response to SARS-CoV-2. Samples came from the ongoing ImmuneRACE study (first 160 participants) plus 1,254 subjects from 6 global collaborators. Sample metadata almost always included a de-identified subject ID, COVID-19 status, age in years and sex. Where available, HLA class I and class II types were obtained from metadata supplied by the sample provider rather than from assay-based typing.

TCRbeta CDR3 regions were amplified from genomic DNA by means of the immunoSEQ Assay, a bias-controlled multiplex PCR. The study's processing was this. The number of nucleated cells in each sample was estimated from the amplification of reference gene primers within the assay. To quantify the absolute abundance of each unique TCRbeta CDR3 rearrangement, sequence reads were collapsed and filtered. For each sample, productive Simpson clonality was calculated by taking the square root of Simpson's diversity index across productive rearrangements. TCRdb limited this immuneACCESS table to in-frame rearrangements with V and J called. A share of clones is missing; checked studies link under half to unresolved V genes, and the rest is unexplained. From that table come the V and J calls and clone size; the DNA was used to work out D and trimming. For this sample there are about 59,000 clones; roughly 84% appear just once. The ten biggest clones cover 4% to 6% of the sample.

Each collaborating institution followed its own protocols to collect whole blood in K2EDTA tubes. For TCRbeta analysis, collaborator samples were shipped as frozen whole blood, as isolated PBMCs, or as DNA extracted from either sample type. Compared with germline, V lacks 4 bases and J lacks 9 bases; bases without a gene match: 8. For CDR1 and CDR2, the germline V gene (reference sequence) lists MNHEY and SMNVEV. The CDR3, from cysteine to phenylalanine, totals 15 residues. Only the CDR3 DNA stays, 45 bases, in frame from base 1. The investigation overall reported the following: How much clinical and demographic metadata was included differed by source and by participant, and the metadata was provided uncurated.

Concerning this clone: Which antigen it targets is not known. Base qualities are not recorded, but no much larger clone differs from it by a single base.

This clonotype originated in a man older than 75 in a cohort sampled during active COVID-19. Sequencing was performed on peripheral blood. Recombination linked TRBV27 to TRBJ2-1, and TRBD1 matches 11 of the central bases. The DNA reads as follows: TGTGCCAGCAGTTCGGGCGGACAGGGGGCGGGTGAGCAGTTCTTC. This is translated as CASSSGGQGAGEQFF.